The clone carrying this T cell receptor (beta chain) has more than one count but fewer than ten. Profiling of TCR beta VDJ combinations and CDR3 sequences used genomic DNA as template. Via MiXCR, TCRdb re-called the reads, giving one row per CDR3 protein. The repertoire holds about 220,000 distinct CDR3 sequences, 34% seen once, with 0.95% to 1.3% in the top ten. The data originate from a study of CD8+CD57+ T cells in acquired aplastic anemia. This receptor was obtained from a human donor in good health, serving as a control. Sequences were obtained from sorted CD4+, CD8+, or CD8+CD57+ T cells (not recorded which) from PBMCs.

The CDR3 spells CASSLFGTGGGNTIYF. The CDR3 bases are TGTGCCAGCAGCTTGTTTGGAACAGGCGGTGGAAACACCATATATTTT. The rearrangement links TRBV5-6 to TRBJ1-3, with D perhaps matching TRBD1 (5 bases). The CDR3 sequence is 16 residues long. The germline V gene encodes CDR1 SGHDT and CDR2 YYEEEE. Deletions cut 1 base from V and 3 bases from J, with 14 bases between.